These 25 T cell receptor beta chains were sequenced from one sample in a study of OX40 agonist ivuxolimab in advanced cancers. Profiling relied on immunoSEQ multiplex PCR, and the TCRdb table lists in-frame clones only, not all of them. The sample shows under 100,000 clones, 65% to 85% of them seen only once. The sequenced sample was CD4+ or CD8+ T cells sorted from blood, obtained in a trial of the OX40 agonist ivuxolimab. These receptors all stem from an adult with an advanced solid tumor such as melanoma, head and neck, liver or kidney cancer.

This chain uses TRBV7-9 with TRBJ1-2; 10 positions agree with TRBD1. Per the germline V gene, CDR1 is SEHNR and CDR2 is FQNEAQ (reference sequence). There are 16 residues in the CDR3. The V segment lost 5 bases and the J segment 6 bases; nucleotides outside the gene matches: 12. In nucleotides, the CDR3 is TGTGCCAGCAGCCAAGAAAAGGACAGGGGGAAGGATGGCTACACCTTC. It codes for CASSQEKDRGKDGYTF.

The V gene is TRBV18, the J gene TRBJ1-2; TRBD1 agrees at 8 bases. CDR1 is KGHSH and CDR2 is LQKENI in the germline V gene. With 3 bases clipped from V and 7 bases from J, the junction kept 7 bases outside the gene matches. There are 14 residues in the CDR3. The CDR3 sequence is CASSPTGEDGGYTF. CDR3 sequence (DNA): TGTGCCAGCTCACCGACAGGGGAGGATGGTGGCTACACCTTC.

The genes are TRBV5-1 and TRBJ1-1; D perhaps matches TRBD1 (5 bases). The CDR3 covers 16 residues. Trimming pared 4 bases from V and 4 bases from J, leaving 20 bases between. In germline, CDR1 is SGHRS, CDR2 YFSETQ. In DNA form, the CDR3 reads TGCGCCAGCAGCCCGAGGGTCGCGCAGGGCGGCACTGAAGCTTTCTTT. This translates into CASSPRVAQGGTEAFF.

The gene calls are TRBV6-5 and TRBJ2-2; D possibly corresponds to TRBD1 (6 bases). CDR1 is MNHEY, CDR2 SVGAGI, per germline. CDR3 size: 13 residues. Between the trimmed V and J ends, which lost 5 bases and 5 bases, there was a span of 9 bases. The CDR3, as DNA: TGTGCCAGCAGTAAAACAGGGACCGGGGAGCTGTTTTTT. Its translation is CASSKTGTGELFF.

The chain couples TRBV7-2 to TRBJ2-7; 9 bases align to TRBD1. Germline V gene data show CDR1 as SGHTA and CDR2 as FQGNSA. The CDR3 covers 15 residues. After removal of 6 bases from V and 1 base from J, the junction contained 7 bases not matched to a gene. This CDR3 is CASRRDRDESYEQYF. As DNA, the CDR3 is TGTGCCAGCAGACGGGACAGGGATGAATCCTACGAGCAGTACTTC.

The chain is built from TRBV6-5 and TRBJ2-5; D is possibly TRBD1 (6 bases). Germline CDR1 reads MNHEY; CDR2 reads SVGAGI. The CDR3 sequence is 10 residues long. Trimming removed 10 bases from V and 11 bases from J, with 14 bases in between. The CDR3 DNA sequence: TGTGCCACTGGGGGCGCCAAGCAGTACTTC. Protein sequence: CATGGAKQYF.

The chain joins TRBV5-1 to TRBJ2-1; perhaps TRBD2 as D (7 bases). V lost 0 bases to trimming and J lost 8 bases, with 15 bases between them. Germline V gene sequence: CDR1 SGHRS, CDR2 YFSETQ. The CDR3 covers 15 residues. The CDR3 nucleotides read TGCGCCAGCAGCTTGGTCGTTCGAGGGGGGGATGAGCAGTTCTTC. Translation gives CASSLVVRGGDEQFF.

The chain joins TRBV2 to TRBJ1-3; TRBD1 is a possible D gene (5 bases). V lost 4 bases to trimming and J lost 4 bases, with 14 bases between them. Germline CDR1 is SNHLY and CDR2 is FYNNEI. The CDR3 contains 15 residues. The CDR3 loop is CASSVISGSGNTIYF. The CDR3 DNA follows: TGTGCCAGCAGTGTAATTTCAGGGAGCGGAAACACCATATATTTT.

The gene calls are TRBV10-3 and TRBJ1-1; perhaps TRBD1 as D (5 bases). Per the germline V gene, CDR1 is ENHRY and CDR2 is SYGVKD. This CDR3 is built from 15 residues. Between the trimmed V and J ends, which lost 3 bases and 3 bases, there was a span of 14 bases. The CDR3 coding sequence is TGTGCCATCAGTGACAACTCAAGAGGGGACACTGAAGCTTTCTTT. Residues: CAISDNSRGDTEAFF.

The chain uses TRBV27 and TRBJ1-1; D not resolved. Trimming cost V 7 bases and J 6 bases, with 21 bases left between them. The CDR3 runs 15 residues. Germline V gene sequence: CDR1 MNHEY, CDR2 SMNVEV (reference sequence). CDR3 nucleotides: TGTGCCAGCAATTTTATAGCTGGGCGAGGATCTGAAGCTTTCTTT. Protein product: CASNFIAGRGSEAFF.

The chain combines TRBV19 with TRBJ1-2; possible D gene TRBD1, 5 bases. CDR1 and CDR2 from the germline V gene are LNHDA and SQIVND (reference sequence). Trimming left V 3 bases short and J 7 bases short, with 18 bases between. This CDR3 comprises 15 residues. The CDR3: CASSIKGPDKSGYTF. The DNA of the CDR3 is TGTGCCAGTAGTATTAAGGGGCCTGACAAATCTGGCTACACCTTC.

The CDR3 protein is CASSFGRLRQETQYF. CDR3 sequence (DNA): TGTGCCAGCAGTTTCGGTAGATTGCGGCAAGAGACCCAGTACTTC. This chain uses TRBV27 with TRBJ2-5; unclear D gene. Germline CDR1 is MNHEY and CDR2 is SMNVEV (reference sequence). Trimming shortened V by 3 bases and J by 2 bases, and 13 bases separated the two germline ends. CDR3 size: 15 residues.

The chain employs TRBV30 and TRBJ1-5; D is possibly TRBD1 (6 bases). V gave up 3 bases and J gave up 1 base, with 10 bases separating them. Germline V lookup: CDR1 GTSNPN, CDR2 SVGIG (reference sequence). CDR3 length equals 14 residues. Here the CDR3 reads CAWSAGHSNQPQHF. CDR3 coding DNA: TGTGCCTGGAGCGCGGGACACAGCAATCAGCCCCAGCATTTT. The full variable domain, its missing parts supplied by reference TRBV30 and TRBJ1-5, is SQTIHQWPATLVQPVGSPLSLECTVEGTSNPNLYWYRQAAGRGLQLLFYSVGIGQISSEVPQNLSASRPQDRQFILSSKKLLLSDSGFYLCAWSAGHSNQPQHFGDGTRLSIL.

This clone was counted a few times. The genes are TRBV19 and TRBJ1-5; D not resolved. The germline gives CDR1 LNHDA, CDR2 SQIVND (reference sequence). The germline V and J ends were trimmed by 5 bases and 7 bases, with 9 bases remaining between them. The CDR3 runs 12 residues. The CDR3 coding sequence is TGTGCCAGTAGTGTAAGGCAACAGCCCCAGCATTTT. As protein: CASSVRQQPQHF.

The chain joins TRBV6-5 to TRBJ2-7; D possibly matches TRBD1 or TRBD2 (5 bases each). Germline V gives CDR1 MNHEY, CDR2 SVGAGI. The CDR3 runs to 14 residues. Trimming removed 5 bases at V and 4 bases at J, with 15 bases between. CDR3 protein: CASSTGTLNYEQYF. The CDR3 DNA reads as TGTGCCAGCAGTACCGGGACCCTCAATTACGAGCAGTACTTC.

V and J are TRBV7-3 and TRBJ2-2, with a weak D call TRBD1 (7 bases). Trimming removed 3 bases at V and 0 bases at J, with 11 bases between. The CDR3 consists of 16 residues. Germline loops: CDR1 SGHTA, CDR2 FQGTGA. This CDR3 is CASSLGQRANTGELFF. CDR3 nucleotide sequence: TGTGCCAGCAGCTTGGGACAGCGGGCGAACACCGGGGAGCTGTTTTTT.

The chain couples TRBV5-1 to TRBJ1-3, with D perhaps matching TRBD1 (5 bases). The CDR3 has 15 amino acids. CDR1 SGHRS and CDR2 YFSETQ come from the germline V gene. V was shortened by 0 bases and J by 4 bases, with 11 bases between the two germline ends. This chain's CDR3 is CASSLDSREGNTIYF. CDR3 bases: TGCGCCAGCAGCTTGGACAGCAGGGAAGGAAACACCATATATTTT. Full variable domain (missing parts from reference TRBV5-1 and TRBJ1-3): KAGVTQTPRYLIKTRGQQVTLSCSPISGHRSVSWYQQTPGQGLQFLFEYFSETQRNKGNFPGRFSGRQFSNSRSEMNVSTLELGDSALYLCASSLDSREGNTIYFGEGSWLTVV.

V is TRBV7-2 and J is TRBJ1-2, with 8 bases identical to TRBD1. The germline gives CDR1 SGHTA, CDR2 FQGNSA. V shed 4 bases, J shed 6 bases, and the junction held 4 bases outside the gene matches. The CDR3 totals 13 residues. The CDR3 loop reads CASSSGQEHGYTF. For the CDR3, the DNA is TGTGCCAGCAGCTCGGGACAGGAACATGGCTACACCTTC.

The CDR3 DNA is TGTGCCAGCAGTGAACATACAAATGGCTACACCTTC. Translated: CASSEHTNGYTF. The chain combines TRBV2 with TRBJ1-2; D is unclear. The CDR3 covers 12 residues. The germline V gene has CDR1 SNHLY and CDR2 FYNNEI. Deletions cut 2 bases from V and 6 bases from J, with 7 bases between.

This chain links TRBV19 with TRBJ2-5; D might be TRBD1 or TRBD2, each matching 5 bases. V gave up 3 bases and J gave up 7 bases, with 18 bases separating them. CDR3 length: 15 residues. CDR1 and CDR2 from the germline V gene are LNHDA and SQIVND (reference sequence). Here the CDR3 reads CASSIDAASGATQYF. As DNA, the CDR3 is TGTGCCAGTAGTATCGATGCGGCCTCCGGGGCGACCCAGTACTTC.

The CDR3 sequence: CASSLDQANVLTF. Written as DNA, the CDR3 is TGTGCCAGCAGCTTAGATCAGGCCAACGTCCTGACTTTC. The chain joins TRBV7-2 to TRBJ2-6, with D unresolved. V was cut by 1 base and J by 6 bases, with 4 bases left in between. Per germline, CDR1 SGHTA and CDR2 FQGNSA. This CDR3 is built from 13 residues. The full variable domain, its missing parts supplied by reference TRBV7-2 and TRBJ2-6, is GAGVSQSPSNKVTEKGKDVELRCDPISGHTALYWYRQSLGQGLEFLIYFQGNSAPDKSGLPSDRFSAERTGGSVSTLTIQRTQQEDSAVYLCASSLDQANVLTFGAGSRLTVL.

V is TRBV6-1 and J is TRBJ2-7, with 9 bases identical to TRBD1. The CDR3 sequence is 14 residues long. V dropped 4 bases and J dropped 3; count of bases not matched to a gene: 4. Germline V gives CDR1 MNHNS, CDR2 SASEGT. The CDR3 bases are TGTGCCAGCAGTGCCCAGGGACAGGGCTACGAGCAGTACTTC. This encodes CASSAQGQGYEQYF.

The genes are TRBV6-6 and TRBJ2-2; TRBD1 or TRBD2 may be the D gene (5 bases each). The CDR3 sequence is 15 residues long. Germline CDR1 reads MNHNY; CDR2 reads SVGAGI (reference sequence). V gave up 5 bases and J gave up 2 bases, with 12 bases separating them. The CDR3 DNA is TGTGCCAGCAGTAAAACGGGGCCCAACACCGGGGAGCTGTTTTTT. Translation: CASSKTGPNTGELFF.

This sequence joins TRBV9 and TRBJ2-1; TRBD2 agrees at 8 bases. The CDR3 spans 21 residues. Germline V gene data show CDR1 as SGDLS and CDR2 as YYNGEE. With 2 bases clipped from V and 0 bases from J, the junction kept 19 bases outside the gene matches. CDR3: CASSVAIATRGATSSYNEQFF. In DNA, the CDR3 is TGTGCCAGCAGCGTCGCAATAGCGACGCGGGGGGCTACCAGCTCCTACAATGAGCAGTTCTTC.

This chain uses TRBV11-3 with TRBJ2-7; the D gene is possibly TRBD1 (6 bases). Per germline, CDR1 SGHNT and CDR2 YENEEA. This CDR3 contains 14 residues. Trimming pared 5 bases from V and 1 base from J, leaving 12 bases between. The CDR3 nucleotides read TGTGCCAGCAGCCTTGAGACAGGTTCCTACGAGCAGTACTTC. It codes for CASSLETGSYEQYF.